The entry below gives a single T cell receptor beta chain sequence along with its context. The sample belongs to a study of blood T cell repertoires in COVID-19. At the level of the study: There were acute and convalescent COVID-19 samples, and they came from the United States, Italy and Spain. From T cells, B-cell-depleted T cells, or PBMCs came the material, which was cDNA or gDNA.

Trimming shortened V by 4 bases and J by 6 bases, and 8 bases separated the two germline ends. Germline V gives CDR1 KGHDR, CDR2 SFDVKD. The CDR3 extends over 13 amino acids. In the source study's methods: Estimates of nucleated cell counts were drawn from the amplification of reference gene primers. The protocol was immunoSEQ multiplex PCR, while the TCRdb copy is restricted to in-frame clones and leaves out a portion. V and J calls and clone size are as listed in that table; D and trimming were resolved from the DNA. Of tens of thousands of clones listed, 60% to 85% are singletons. This clonotype was obtained from a man at least 80 years old with active or convalescent COVID-19. The sequencing sample was made of peripheral blood. The chain couples TRBV24-1 to TRBJ1-4, with D unclear. The CDR3 sequence: CATSEGQHEKLFF. CDR3 nucleotides: TGTGCCACCAGTGAGGGCCAGCATGAAAAACTGTTTTTT.